This T cell receptor beta chain was sequenced during a study of blood T cell repertoires in COVID-19. The authors' processing: Reference gene primer amplification gave estimated nucleated cell counts. Sequencing was performed with immunoSEQ multiplex PCR; in TCRdb, only in-frame clones are kept and a portion is missing. From that table come the V and J calls and clone size; the DNA was used to work out D and trimming. The table shows approximately 190,000 clones, with 90% occurring only once. This clone was counted between two and nine times. CDR1 and CDR2 from the germline V gene are MNHEY and SVGAGI. This CDR3 has 12 residues. The V end lost 4 bases, the J end lost 10 bases, and 13 bases lay between the germline ends.

Sequencing input: peripheral blood. This receptor was identified in a man aged 45-65 years with acute or convalescent COVID-19. This chain joins TRBV6-5 and TRBJ1-1; maybe TRBD1 (5 bases). CDR3 bases: TGTGCCAGCAGTTGGACATATAACGTAGCTTTCTTT. Translated: CASSWTYNVAFF.